The 5 T cell receptor beta chains below come from one sample, sequenced in a study of CD8 T cells in ankylosing spondylitis (dated 2017 in TCRdb). The library was made by 5' RACE. The run used an Illumina HiSeq 2500. The raw public data were reprocessed by TCRdb itself: fastp quality trimming at Q25, MiXCR clonotype calling, in-frame beta chains only. Each entry is one CDR3 protein sequence, shown with its most common DNA and genes. This sample holds approximately 540,000 distinct CDR3 sequences; roughly 13% were observed only once. Approximately 6.2% of the sample goes to the ten largest clones. For these TCRs, the target antigens are not known. General findings and caveats noted by the study authors: Blood from ankylosing spondylitis patients appeared to be characterized by a TCR beta motif composed of about eight highly homologous amino acid variants.

The sequenced sample was blood, either unsorted or a sorted T cell fraction (not recorded which). Every receptor here comes from a male donor with ankylosing spondylitis.

The table lists this clonotype with a few counts. This chain links TRBV11-2 with TRBJ2-1; 10 nucleotides agree with TRBD2. This CDR3 has 14 residues. The V gene's germline CDR1 is SGHAT and CDR2 FQNNGV. The V and J ends lost 5 bases and 12 bases, in that order; junction bases with no gene match: 10. The CDR3 protein is CASSLTSGYEGQFF. CDR3 coding DNA: TGTGCCAGCAGCCTGACTAGCGGGTACGAGGGGCAGTTCTTC. The full variable domain, rest sourced from reference TRBV11-2 and TRBJ2-1, is EAGVAQSPRYKIIEKRQSVAFWCNPISGHATLYWYQQILGQGPKLLIQFQNNGVVDDSQLPKDRFSAERLKGVDSTLKIQPAKLEDSAVYLCASSLTSGYEGQFFGPGTRLTVL.

At least ten counts were recorded for this clonotype. V is TRBV12-3 or TRBV12-4 and J is TRBJ2-7, with D perhaps given as TRBD1 or TRBD2 (5 bases each). V dropped 7 bases and J dropped 5 bases, with 24 bases sitting between them. The CDR3 is 16 residues long. CDR3 sequence: CASIKEPRGPPDEQYV. The CDR3 DNA is TGTGCCAGCATTAAAGAACCGAGGGGCCCACCTGACGAGCAGTACGTC.

The V gene is TRBV12-3 or TRBV12-4, the J gene TRBJ2-5; TRBD2 aligns across 11 bases. The length of the CDR3 is 14 residues. Losses at the gene ends were 5 bases for V and 5 bases for J; bases not matched to a gene: 4. The CDR3 nucleotides are TGTGCCAGCAGTACCACTAGCGGGAGCGAGACCCAGTACTTC. Protein product: CASSTTSGSETQYF.

V and J are TRBV2 and TRBJ2-5; 9 bases fit TRBD2. Trimming cost V 5 bases and J 2 bases; bases outside gene matches: 15. Per germline, CDR1 SNHLY and CDR2 FYNNEI. CDR3 length equals 18 residues. The CDR3 bases are TGTGCCAGCAGTCCTAGCGGGGCGGGGAGGGGGACACAAGAGACCCAGTACTTC. This sequence encodes CASSPSGAGRGTQETQYF. The complete variable domain, with remaining parts taken from reference TRBV2 and TRBJ2-5, reads EPEVTQTPSHQVTQMGQEVILRCVPISNHLYFYWYRQILGQKVEFLVSFYNNEISEKSEIFDDQFSVERPDGSNFTLKIRSTKLEDSAMYFCASSPSGAGRGTQETQYFGPGTRLLVL.

This clonotype was seen a handful of times. V gene TRBV29-1 combines with J gene TRBJ2-7, with 10 bases matching TRBD1. The length of the CDR3 is 13 residues. Germline values: CDR1 SQVTM, CDR2 ANQGSEA. V lost 7 bases, J lost 5 bases, and 8 bases stayed unmatched. The CDR3 is CSATRQGAHEQYF. Written as DNA, the CDR3 is TGCAGCGCCACGAGACAGGGGGCACACGAGCAGTACTTC.